This T cell receptor (beta chain) was identified during a study of metastatic and nonmetastatic thyroid tumors. Every patient underwent thyroid surgery untreated. TCRdb reanalyzed the PCR reads with MiXCR. Seen here are some 5,200 clones, approximately 30% observed once, and the top ten hold roughly 25%. This clone was counted at least ten times. The CDR3 has 13 residues. The ends lost 6 bases at V and 5 bases at J; junction bases unmatched: 6. From germline, CDR1 is DFQATT and CDR2 SNEGSKA (reference sequence). V is TRBV20-1 and J is TRBJ2-7; 11 positions agree with TRBD1. Sample: adjacent normal tissue. The receptor was isolated from a female donor with papillary thyroid cancer or a benign thyroid nodule (not recorded which). Some clones in this sample may be carry-over from other donors' samples. The CDR3 loop is CSAPGTGGDEQYF. For the CDR3, the DNA is TGCAGTGCACCCGGGACAGGGGGAGACGAGCAGTACTTC.